The present T cell receptor (beta chain) was sequenced within a study of CD8 T cells in Susac syndrome. As concerns this clonotype: Its antigen remains unknown.

The T cells that were sequenced for TCR beta were CD8+ and CD4+ cells from blood. Purification of the CD8+ and CD4+ T cells relied on negative isolation, and TEMRA cells underwent FACS enrichment. Points from the study as a whole: The number of individuals included in the study's TCR sequencing and HLA analysis was acknowledged as relatively small.

Reverse transcription used about 0.45 to 1 ug RNA and random hexamers. An immunoSEQ multiplex PCR amplified TCR beta CDR3 over 54 Vbeta and 13 Jbeta. TCRdb redid the calling of the immunoSEQ multiplex PCR reads with MiXCR, one entry per CDR3 protein. This table holds 100,000 to 150,000 distinct CDR3 sequences, roughly 96% found once. The sample comprised CD4+ T cells from PBMCs. This sequence originates from a human donor in good health.

CDR3 nucleotides: TGTGCCAGCGACTCCCCGGCTCGGGATAGGGGGGAGACCCAGTACTTC. Translation: CASDSPARDRGETQYF. The genes are TRBV7-9 and TRBJ2-5, with D maybe TRBD1 (6 bases). CDR3 size: 16 residues. Trimming removed 8 bases at V and 5 bases at J, with 24 bases between. Germline CDR1 is SEHNR and CDR2 is FQNEAQ (reference sequence). Full variable domain (missing parts from reference TRBV7-9 and TRBJ2-5): DTGVSQNPRHKITKRGQNVTFRCDPISEHNRLYWYRQTLGQGPEFLTYFQNEAQLEKSRLLSDRFSAERPKGSFSTLEIQRTEQGDSAMYLCASDSPARDRGETQYFGPGTRLLVL.